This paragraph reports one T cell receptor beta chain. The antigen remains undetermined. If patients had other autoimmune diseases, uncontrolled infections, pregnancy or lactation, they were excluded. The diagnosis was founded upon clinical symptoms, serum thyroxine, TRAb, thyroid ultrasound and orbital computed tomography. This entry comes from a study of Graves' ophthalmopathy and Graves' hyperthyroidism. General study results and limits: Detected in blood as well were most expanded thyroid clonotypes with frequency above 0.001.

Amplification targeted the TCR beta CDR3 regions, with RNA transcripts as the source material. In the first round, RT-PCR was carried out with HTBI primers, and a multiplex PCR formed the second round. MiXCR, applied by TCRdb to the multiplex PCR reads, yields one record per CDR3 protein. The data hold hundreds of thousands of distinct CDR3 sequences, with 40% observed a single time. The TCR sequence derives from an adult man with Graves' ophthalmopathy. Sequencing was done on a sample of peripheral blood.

CDR3 DNA: TGTGCCAGCAGTTCGGCTTACATTGGACAGTACTCGCAGGCCCTCCACGAGCAGTACTTC. Protein sequence: CASSSAYIGQYSQALHEQYF. V gene TRBV25-1 combines with J gene TRBJ2-7; a possible D gene is TRBD1 (6 bases). Trimming removed 5 bases from V and 5 bases from J, with 34 bases in between. This CDR3 has 20 residues. Germline V gene lookup returns CDR1 MGHDK and CDR2 SYGVNS.